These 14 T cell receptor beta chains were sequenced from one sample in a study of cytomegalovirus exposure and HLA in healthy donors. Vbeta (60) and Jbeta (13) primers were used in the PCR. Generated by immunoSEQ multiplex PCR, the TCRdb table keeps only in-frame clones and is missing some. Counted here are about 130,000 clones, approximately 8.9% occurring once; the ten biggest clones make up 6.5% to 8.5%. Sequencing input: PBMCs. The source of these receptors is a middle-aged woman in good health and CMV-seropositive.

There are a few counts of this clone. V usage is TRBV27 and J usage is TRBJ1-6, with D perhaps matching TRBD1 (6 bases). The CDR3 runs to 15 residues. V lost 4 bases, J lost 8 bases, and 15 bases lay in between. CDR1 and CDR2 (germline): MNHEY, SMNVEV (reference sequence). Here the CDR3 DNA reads TGTGCCAGCAGTTATAGGGGGATGTTGGATTCACCCCTCCACTTT. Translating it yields CASSYRGMLDSPLHF.

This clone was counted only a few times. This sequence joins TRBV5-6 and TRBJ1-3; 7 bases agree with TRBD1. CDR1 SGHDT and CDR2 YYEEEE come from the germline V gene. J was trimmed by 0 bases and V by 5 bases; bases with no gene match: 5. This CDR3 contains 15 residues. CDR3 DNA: TGTGCCAGCAGGATACAGGGGAGCTCTGGAAACACCATATATTTT. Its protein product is CASRIQGSSGNTIYF. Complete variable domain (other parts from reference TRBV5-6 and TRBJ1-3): DAGVTQSPTHLIKTRGQQVTLRCSPKSGHDTVSWYQQALGQGPQFIFQYYEEEERQRGNFPDRFSGHQFPNYSSELNVNALLLGDSALYLCASRIQGSSGNTIYFGEGSWLTVV.

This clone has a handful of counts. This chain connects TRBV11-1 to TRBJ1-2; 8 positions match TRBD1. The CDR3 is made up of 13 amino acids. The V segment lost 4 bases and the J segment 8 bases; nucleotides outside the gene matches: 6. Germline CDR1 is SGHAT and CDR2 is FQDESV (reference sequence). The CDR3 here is CASSSQGDYGYTF. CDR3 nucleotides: TGTGCCAGCAGCTCACAGGGGGATTACGGCTACACCTTC.

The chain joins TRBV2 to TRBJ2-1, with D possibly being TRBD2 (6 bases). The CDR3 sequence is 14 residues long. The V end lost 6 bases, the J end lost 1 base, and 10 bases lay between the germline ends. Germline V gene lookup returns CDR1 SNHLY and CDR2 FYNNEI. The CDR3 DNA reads TGTGCCAGCAGGATCGGGGGTTCCTACAATGAGCAGTTCTTC. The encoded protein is CASRIGGSYNEQFF.

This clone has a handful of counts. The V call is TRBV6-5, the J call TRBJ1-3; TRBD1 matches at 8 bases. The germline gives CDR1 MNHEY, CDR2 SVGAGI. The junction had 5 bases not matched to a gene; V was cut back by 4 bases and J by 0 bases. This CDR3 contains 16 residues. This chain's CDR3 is CASSWTGLLSGNTIYF. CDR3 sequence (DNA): TGTGCCAGCAGTTGGACAGGGCTCCTCTCTGGAAACACCATATATTTT.

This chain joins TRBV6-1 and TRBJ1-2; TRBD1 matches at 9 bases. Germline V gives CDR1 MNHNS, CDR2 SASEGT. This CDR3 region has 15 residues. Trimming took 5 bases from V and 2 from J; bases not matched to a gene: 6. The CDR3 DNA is TGTGCCAGCAGTACTCGGGACAGGGAGAACTATGGCTACACCTTC. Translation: CASSTRDRENYGYTF.

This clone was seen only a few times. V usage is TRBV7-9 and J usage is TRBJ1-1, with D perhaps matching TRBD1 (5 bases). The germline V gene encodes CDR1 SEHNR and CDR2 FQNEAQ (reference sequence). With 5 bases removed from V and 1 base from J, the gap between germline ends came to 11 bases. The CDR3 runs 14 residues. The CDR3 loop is CASSPRGGNTEAFF. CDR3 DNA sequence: TGTGCCAGCAGCCCCCGGGGGGGGAACACTGAAGCTTTCTTT.

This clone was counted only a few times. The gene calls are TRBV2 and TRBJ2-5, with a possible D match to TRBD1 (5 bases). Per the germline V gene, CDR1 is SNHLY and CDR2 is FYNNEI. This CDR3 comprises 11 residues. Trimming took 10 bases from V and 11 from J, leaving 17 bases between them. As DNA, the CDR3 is TGTGCCACCCGCGTAAGGGGTGAGCAGTACTTC. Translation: CATRVRGEQYF.

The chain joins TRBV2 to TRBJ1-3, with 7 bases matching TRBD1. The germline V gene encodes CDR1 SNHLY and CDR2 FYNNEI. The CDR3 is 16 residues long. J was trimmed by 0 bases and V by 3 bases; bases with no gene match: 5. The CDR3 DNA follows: TGTGCCAGCAGTGAGGGGACAGCCGGCTCTGGAAACACCATATATTTT. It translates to CASSEGTAGSGNTIYF.

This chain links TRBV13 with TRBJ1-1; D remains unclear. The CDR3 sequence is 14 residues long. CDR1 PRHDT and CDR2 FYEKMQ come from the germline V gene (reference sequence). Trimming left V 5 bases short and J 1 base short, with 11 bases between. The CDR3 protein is CASSQRGSNTEAFF. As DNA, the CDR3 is TGTGCCAGCAGCCAGAGAGGGTCGAACACTGAAGCTTTCTTT.

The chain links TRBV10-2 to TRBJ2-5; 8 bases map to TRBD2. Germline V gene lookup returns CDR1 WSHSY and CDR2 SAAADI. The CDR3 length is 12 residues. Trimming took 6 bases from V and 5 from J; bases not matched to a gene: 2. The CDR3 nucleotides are TGCGCCAGCAGCGGGAGGGAGGAGACCCAGTACTTC. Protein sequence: CASSGREETQYF.

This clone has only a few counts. The CDR3 nucleotides read TGTGCCAGCACGGGCGGGCGCTATGGCTACACCTTC. Its protein is CASTGGRYGYTF. This rearrangement joins TRBV2 to TRBJ1-2, with D hard to call. The CDR3 covers 12 residues. The V gene's germline CDR1 is SNHLY and CDR2 FYNNEI. The V and J ends lost 7 bases and 4 bases respectively, with 10 bases between them.

CDR3 bases: TGCGCCAGCAGAGACCCAGGGGGCAACTATGGCTACACCTTC. Protein sequence: CASRDPGGNYGYTF. This chain connects TRBV5-1 to TRBJ1-2; 8 bases fit TRBD1. J lost 2 bases, V lost 5 bases, and 5 bases had no gene match. This CDR3 comprises 14 residues. Germline-derived CDR1 and CDR2 are SGHRS and YFSETQ.

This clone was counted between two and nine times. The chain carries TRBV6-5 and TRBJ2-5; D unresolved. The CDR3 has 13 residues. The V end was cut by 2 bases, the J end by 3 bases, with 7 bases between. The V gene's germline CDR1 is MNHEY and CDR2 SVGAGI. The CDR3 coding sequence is TGTGCCAGCAGTTACGACTGGAAAGAGACCCAGTACTTC. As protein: CASSYDWKETQYF.